This TCR beta chain was identified during a study of PD-1 blockade in mismatch repair-deficient tumors. The CDR3 contains 16 residues. CDR1 is SGHTA, CDR2 FQGNSA, per germline. V was shortened by 7 bases and J by 3 bases, with 22 bases between the two germline ends. TCRdb's copy holds only in-frame clones and misses some; the assay was immunoSEQ multiplex PCR. The table has over 100,000 clones, over 65% seen once. The receptor's source is an adult with mismatch repair-deficient cancer. The material sequenced was peripheral blood, taken 60 to 65 weeks after starting pembrolizumab. The chain links TRBV7-2 to TRBJ2-7, with a possible D match to TRBD2 (7 bases). The CDR3 protein is CASNPGGGGRIYEQYF. The CDR3 bases are TGTGCCAGCAACCCGGGGGGCGGCGGGAGAATCTACGAGCAGTACTTC. The variable domain in full, completed from reference TRBV7-2 and TRBJ2-7, reads GAGVSQSPSNKVTEKGKDVELRCDPISGHTALYWYRQSLGQGLEFLIYFQGNSAPDKSGLPSDRFSAERTGGSVSTLTIQRTQQEDSAVYLCASNPGGGGRIYEQYFGPGTRLTVT.